The clone carrying this T cell receptor (beta chain) was seen a single time. The CDR3 runs 15 residues. Germline assignment: CDR1 SSHAT and CDR2 FNYEAQ (reference sequence). The J segment lost 6 bases and the V segment lost 4 bases, leaving 4 bases of the junction unmatched. This sample is drawn from a study of control samples from healthy donors and cancer patients. TCRdb's table, derived via immunoSEQ multiplex PCR, lists solely in-frame clones and lacks some. The data show about 250,000 clones, with almost 85% seen just once and about an eighth held by the top ten. This TCR derives from a woman aged 55-70 years with lung cancer. V gene TRBV7-7 combines with J gene TRBJ2-1, with 12 bases identical to TRBD2. Material: PBMCs. The CDR3 loop is CASSWGLAGFNEQFF. CDR3 nucleotides: TGTGCCAGCAGCTGGGGACTAGCGGGTTTCAATGAGCAGTTCTTC.